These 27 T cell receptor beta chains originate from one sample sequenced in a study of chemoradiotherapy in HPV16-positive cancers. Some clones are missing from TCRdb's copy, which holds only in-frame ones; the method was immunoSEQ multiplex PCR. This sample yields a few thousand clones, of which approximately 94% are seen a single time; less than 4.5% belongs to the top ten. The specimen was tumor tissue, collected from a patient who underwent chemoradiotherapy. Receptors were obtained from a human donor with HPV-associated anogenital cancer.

For the CDR3, the DNA is TGCGCCAGCAGCTTGAGAGGCCAAGAGACCCAGTACTTC. This gives the protein CASSLRGQETQYF. J is TRBJ2-5 and V is TRBV5-1; D gene ambiguous. There are 13 residues in the CDR3. Germline loops: CDR1 SGHRS, CDR2 YFSETQ. Trimming shortened V by 1 base and J by 1 base, and 5 bases separated the two germline ends.

Written as DNA, the CDR3 is TGTGCCAGCAGTTACGGGGACAGGGGCCAGACCCAGTACTTC. It encodes CASSYGDRGQTQYF. This rearrangement joins TRBV6-5 to TRBJ2-5; 10 bases match TRBD1. V lost 2 bases, J lost 6 bases, and 3 bases stayed unmatched. Germline V CDR1 and CDR2: MNHEY, SVGAGI. The CDR3 contains 14 residues.

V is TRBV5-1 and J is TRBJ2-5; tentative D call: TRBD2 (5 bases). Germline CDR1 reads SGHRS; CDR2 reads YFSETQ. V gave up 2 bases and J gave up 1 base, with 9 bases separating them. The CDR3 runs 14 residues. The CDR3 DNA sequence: TGCGCCAGCAGCTTCTGGCGGGCCCAAGAGACCCAGTACTTC. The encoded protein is CASSFWRAQETQYF.

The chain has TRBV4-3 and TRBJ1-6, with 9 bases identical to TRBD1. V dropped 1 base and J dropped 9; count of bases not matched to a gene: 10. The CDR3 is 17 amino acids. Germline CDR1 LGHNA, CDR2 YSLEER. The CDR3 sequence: CASSQGSPGQGGSPLHF. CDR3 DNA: TGCGCCAGCAGCCAAGGGTCCCCGGGACAGGGAGGTTCACCCCTCCACTTT.

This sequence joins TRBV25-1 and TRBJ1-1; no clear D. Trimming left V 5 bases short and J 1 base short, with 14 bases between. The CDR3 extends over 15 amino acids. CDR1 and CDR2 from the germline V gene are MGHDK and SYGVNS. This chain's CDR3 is CASSPFEGSNTEAFF. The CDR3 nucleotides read TGTGCCAGCAGTCCCTTCGAGGGCTCGAACACTGAAGCTTTCTTT. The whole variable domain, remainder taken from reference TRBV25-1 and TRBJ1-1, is EADIYQTPRYLVIGTGKKITLECSQTMGHDKMYWYQQDPGMELHLIHYSYGVNSTEKGDLSSESTVSRIRTEHFPLTLESARPSHTSQYLCASSPFEGSNTEAFFGQGTRLTVV.

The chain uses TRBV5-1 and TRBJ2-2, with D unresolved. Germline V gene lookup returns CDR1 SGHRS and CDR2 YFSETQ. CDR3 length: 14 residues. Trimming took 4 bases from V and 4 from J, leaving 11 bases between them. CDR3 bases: TGCGCCAGCAGCGCCCCGCTTTCCACCGGGGAGCTGTTTTTT. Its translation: CASSAPLSTGELFF.

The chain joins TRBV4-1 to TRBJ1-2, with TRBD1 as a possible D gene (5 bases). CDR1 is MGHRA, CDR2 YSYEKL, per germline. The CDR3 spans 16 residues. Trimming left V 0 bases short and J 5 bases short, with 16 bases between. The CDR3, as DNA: TGCGCCAGCAGCCAAGAAAGTGGAGGGCCAGGGTATGGCTACACCTTC. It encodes CASSQESGGPGYGYTF.

DNA for the CDR3: TGCAGCGTAGACCAGGGTCCAGAGACCCAGTACTTC. Translated, it gives CSVDQGPETQYF. The rearrangement joins TRBV29-1 to TRBJ2-5; maybe TRBD1 (5 bases). The CDR3 is 12 amino acids. Germline V gene sequence: CDR1 SQVTM, CDR2 ANQGSEA. V was shortened by 6 bases and J by 4 bases, with 12 bases between the two germline ends.

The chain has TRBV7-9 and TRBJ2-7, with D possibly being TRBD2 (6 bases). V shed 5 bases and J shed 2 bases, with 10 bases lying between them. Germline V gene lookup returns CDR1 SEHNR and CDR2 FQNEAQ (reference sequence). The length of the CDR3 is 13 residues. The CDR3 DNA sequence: TGTGCCAGCAGCCGGGGGACTCCCTACGAGCAGTACTTC. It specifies CASSRGTPYEQYF.

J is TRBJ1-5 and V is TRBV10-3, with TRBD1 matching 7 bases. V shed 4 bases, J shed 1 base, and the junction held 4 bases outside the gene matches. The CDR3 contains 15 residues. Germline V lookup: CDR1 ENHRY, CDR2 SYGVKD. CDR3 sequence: CAISGSGQSNQPQHF. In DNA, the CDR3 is TGTGCCATCAGTGGGTCGGGACAGAGCAATCAGCCCCAGCATTTT.

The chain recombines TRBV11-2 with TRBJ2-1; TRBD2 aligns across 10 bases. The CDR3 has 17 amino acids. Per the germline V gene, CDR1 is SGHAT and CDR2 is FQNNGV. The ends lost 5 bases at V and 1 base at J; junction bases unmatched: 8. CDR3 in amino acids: CASSRTSGRQSYNEQFF. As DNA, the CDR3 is TGTGCCAGCAGCAGGACTAGCGGAAGACAGTCCTACAATGAGCAGTTCTTC.

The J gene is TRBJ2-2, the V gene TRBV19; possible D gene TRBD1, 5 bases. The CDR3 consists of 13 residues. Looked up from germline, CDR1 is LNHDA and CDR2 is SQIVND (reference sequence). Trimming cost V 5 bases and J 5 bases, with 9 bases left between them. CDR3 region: CASSLRVTGELFF. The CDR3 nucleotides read TGTGCCAGTAGTCTCAGGGTGACCGGGGAGCTGTTTTTT.

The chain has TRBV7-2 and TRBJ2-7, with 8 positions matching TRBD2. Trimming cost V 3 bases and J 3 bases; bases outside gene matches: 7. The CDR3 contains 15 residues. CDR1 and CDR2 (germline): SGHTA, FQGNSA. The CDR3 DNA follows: TGTGCCAGCAGCTTGGGGCGGGGGGCCAACTACGAGCAGTACTTC. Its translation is CASSLGRGANYEQYF.

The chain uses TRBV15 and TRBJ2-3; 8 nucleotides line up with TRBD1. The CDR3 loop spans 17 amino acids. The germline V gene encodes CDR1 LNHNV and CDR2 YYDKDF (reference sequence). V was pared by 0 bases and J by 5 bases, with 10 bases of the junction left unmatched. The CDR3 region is CATSRDRRGRSRDTQYF. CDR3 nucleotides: TGTGCCACCAGCAGAGATCGCAGGGGGCGGTCACGAGATACGCAGTATTTT.

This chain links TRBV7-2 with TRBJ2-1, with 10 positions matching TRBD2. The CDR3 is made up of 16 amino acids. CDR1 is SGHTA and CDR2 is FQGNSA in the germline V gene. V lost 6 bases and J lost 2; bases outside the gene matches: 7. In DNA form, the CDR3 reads TGTGCCAGCAGAACCGCTAGCGGGAGAGCCTACAATGAGCAGTTCTTC. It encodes CASRTASGRAYNEQFF.

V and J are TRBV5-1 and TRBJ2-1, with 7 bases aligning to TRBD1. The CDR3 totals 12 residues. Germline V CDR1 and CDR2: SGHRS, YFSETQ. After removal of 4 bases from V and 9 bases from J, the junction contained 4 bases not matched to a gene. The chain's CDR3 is CASSPTGSEQFF. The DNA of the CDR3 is TGCGCCAGCAGCCCGACAGGGAGTGAGCAGTTCTTC.

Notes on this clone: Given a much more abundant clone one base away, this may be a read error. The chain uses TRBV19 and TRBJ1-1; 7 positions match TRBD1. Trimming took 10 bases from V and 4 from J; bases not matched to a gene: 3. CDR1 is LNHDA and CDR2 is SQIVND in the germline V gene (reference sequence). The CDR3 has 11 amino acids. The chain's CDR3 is CATRGSTEAFF. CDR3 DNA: TGTGCCACCAGGGGGAGCACTGAAGCTTTCTTT.

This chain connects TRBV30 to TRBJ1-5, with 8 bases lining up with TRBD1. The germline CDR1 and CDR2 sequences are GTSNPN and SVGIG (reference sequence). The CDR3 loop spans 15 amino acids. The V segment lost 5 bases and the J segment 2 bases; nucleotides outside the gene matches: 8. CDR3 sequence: CAWGSRGQGNQPQHF. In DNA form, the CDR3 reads TGTGCCTGGGGTTCACGGGGACAGGGCAATCAGCCCCAGCATTTT.

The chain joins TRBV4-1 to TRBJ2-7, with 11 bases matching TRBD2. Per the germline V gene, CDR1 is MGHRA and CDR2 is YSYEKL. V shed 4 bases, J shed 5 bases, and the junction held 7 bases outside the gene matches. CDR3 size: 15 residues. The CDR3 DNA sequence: TGCGCCAGCAGCCCCTATAGCGGGGGGGCCCACGAGCAGTACTTC. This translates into CASSPYSGGAHEQYF.

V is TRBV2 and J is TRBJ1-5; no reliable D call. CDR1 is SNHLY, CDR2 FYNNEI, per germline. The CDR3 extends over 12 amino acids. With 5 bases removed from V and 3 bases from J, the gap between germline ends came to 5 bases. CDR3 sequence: CASSQFNQPQHF. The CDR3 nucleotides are TGTGCCAGCAGTCAGTTCAATCAGCCCCAGCATTTT.

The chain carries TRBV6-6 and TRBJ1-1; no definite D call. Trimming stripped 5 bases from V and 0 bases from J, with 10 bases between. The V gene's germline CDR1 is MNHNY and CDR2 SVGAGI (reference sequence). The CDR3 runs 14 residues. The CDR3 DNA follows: TGTGCCAGCAGTCGGACGGCTATGAACACTGAAGCTTTCTTT. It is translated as CASSRTAMNTEAFF.

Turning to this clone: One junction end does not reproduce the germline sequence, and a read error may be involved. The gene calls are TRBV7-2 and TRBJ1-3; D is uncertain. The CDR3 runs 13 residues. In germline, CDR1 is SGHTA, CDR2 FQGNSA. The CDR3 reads CASSLRGGSTIYF. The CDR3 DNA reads TGTGCCAGCAGCCTCCGGGGAGGAAGCACCATATATTTT.

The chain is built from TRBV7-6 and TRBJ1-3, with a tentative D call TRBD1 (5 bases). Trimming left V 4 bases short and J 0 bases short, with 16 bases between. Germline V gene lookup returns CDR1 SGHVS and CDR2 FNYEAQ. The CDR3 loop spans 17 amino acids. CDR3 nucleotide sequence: TGTGCCAGCAGCTGGGAGACTGGGGCGGTCTCTGGAAACACCATATATTTT. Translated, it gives CASSWETGAVSGNTIYF.

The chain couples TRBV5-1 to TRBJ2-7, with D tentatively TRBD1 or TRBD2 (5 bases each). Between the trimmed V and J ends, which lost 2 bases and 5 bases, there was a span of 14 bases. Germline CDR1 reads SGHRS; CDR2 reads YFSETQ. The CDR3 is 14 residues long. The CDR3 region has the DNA TGCGCCAGCAGCTTATTTATGGGGGACCACGAGCAGTACTTC. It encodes CASSLFMGDHEQYF. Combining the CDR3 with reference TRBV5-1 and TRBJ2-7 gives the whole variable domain KAGVTQTPRYLIKTRGQQVTLSCSPISGHRSVSWYQQTPGQGLQFLFEYFSETQRNKGNFPGRFSGRQFSNSRSEMNVSTLELGDSALYLCASSLFMGDHEQYFGPGTRLTVT.

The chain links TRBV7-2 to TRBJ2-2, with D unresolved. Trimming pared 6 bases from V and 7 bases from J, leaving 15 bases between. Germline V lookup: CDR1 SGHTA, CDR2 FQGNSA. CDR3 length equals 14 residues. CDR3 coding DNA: TGTGCCAGCAGGATCCGGGCCTCCGGCGGGGAGCTGTTTTTT. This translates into CASRIRASGGELFF.

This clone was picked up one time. This CDR3 reads CASSHKGGGENEKLFF. CDR3 DNA: TGTGCCAGCAGCCATAAGGGGGGGGGAGAAAATGAAAAACTGTTTTTT. The chain combines TRBV21-1 with TRBJ1-4. TRBV21-1 constitutes a pseudogene. The CDR3 has 16 amino acids.

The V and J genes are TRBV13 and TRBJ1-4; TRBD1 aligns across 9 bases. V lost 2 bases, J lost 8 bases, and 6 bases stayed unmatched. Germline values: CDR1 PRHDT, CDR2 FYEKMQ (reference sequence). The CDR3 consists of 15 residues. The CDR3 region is CASSLRTGAGEKLFF. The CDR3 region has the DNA TGTGCCAGCAGCTTAAGGACAGGGGCTGGGGAAAAACTGTTTTTT.